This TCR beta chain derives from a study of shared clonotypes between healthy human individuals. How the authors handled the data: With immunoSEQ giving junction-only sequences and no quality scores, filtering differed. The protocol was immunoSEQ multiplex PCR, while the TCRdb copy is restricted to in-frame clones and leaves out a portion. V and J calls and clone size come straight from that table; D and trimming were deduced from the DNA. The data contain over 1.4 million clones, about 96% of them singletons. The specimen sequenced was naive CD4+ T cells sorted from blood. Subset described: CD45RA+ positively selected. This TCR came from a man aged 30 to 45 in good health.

CDR3 DNA: TGTGCCAGCTCACCAACTAGGAGCTCCTACGAGCAGTACTTC. Amino acids: CASSPTRSSYEQYF. This chain joins TRBV18 and TRBJ2-7; D is perhaps TRBD2 (5 bases). The V gene's germline CDR1 is KGHSH and CDR2 LQKENI. The CDR3 totals 14 residues. The V end was cut by 2 bases, the J end by 0 bases, with 8 bases between.